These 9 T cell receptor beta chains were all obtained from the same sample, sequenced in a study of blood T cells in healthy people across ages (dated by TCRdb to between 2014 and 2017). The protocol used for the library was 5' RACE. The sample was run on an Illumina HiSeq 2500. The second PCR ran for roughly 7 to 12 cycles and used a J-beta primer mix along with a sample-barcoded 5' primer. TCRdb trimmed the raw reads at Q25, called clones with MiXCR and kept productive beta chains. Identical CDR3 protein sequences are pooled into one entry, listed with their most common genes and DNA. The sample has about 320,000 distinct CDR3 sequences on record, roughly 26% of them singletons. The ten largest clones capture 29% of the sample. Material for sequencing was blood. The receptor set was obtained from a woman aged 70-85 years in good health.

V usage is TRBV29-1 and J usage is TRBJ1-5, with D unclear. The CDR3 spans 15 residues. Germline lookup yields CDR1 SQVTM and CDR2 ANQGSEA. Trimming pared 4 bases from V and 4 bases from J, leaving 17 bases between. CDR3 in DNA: TGCAGCGTTGGCCTGGGCGGCAGCCCTAATCAGCCCCAGCATTTT. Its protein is CSVGLGGSPNQPQHF.

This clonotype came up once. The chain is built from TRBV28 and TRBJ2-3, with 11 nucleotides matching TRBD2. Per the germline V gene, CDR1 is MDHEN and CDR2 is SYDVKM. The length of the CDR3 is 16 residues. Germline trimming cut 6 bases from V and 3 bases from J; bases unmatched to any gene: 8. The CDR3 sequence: CASRPLAGVGTDTQYF. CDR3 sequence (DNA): TGTGCCAGCAGGCCACTAGCGGGAGTAGGAACAGATACGCAGTATTTT.

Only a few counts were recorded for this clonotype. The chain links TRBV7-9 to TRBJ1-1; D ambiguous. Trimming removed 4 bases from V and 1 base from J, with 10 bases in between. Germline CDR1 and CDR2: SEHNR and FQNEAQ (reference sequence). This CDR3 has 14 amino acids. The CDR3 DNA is TGTGCCAGCAGCTATGGGTGGCAGAACACTGAAGCTTTCTTT. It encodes CASSYGWQNTEAFF.

The CDR3 loop reads CATSSNRDHEKLFF. CDR3 DNA sequence: TGTGCCACCAGCAGCAACAGGGATCATGAAAAACTGTTTTTT. V usage is TRBV15 and J usage is TRBJ1-4; TRBD1 might be the D (6 bases). The germline gives CDR1 LNHNV, CDR2 YYDKDF (reference sequence). V was clipped by 3 bases and J by 6 bases, with 11 bases between them. The CDR3 sequence is 14 residues long.

This CDR3 is CASSSLAGFYEQYF. As DNA, the CDR3 is TGTGCCAGCAGTTCACTAGCGGGCTTCTACGAGCAGTACTTC. The chain employs TRBV6-2 or TRBV6-3 and TRBJ2-7, with 9 nucleotides matching TRBD2. The J segment lost 3 bases and the V segment lost 4 bases, leaving 4 bases of the junction unmatched. This CDR3 has 14 residues. CDR1 and CDR2 from the germline V gene are MNHEY and SVGEGT.

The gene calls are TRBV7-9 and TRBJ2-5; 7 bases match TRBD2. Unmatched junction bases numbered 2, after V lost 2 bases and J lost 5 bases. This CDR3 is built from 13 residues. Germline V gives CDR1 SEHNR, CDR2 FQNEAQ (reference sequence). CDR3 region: CASSLREEETQYF. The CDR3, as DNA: TGTGCCAGCAGCTTACGGGAGGAGGAGACCCAGTACTTC.

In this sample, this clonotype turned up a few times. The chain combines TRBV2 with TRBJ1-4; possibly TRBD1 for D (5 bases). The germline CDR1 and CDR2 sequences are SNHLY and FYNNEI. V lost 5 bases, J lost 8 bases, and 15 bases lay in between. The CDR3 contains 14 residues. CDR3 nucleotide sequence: TGTGCCAGCAGTCGACAGCCCACATACGAAAAACTGTTTTTT. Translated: CASSRQPTYEKLFF.

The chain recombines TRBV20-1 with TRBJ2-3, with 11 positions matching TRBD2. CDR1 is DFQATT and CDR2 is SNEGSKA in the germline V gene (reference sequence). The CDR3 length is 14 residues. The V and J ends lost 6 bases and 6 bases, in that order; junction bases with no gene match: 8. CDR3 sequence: CSARLAGFMDTQYF. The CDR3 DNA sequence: TGCAGTGCCCGACTAGCGGGGTTCATGGATACGCAGTATTTT.

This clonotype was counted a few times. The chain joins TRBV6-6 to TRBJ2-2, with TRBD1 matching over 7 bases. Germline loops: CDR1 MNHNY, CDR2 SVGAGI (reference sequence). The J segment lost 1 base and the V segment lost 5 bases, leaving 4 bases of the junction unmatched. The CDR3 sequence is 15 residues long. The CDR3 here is CASSKRTGNTGELFF. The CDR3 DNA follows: TGTGCCAGCAGTAAACGGACAGGGAACACCGGGGAGCTGTTTTTT.